The 8 T cell receptor beta chains listed next were all sequenced from one sample in a study of OX40 agonist ivuxolimab in advanced cancers. Generated by immunoSEQ multiplex PCR, the TCRdb table keeps only in-frame clones and is missing some. This sample carries about 120,000 clones, roughly nine tenths of them seen once, and the ten largest clones take around 0.57%. The sequencing used CD4+ or CD8+ T cells sorted from blood, collected in a trial of the OX40 agonist ivuxolimab. Receptors were obtained from an adult with an advanced solid tumor such as melanoma, head and neck, liver or kidney cancer.

The chain carries TRBV18 and TRBJ1-5; unclear D gene. V gave up 3 bases and J gave up 5 bases, with 14 bases separating them. CDR1 is KGHSH, CDR2 LQKENI, per germline. The CDR3 covers 15 residues. CDR3 protein: CASSPLTHEYQPQHF. The CDR3 nucleotides are TGTGCCAGCTCACCGCTGACTCACGAGTATCAGCCCCAGCATTTT.

The chain couples TRBV11-2 to TRBJ2-1; 14 nucleotides line up with TRBD2. Germline CDR1 reads SGHAT; CDR2 reads FQNNGV. The CDR3 length is 16 residues. V lost 4 bases to trimming and J lost 9 bases; unmatched junction nucleotides: 8. The CDR3 DNA reads TGTGCCAGCAGCTCGCGACTAGCGGGGGGGCCGGTTGAGCAGTTCTTC. This translates into CASSSRLAGGPVEQFF.

A single count supports this clone. The CDR3 sequence is CATSRDPQGFGSPLHF. In nucleotides, the CDR3 is TGTGCCACCAGCAGAGACCCACAGGGGTTCGGTTCACCCCTCCACTTT. This rearrangement joins TRBV15 to TRBJ1-6; TRBD1 matches at 7 bases. The CDR3 extends over 16 amino acids. Germline lookup yields CDR1 LNHNV and CDR2 YYDKDF (reference sequence). Trimming cost V 0 bases and J 9 bases; bases outside gene matches: 8.

The V gene is TRBV30, the J gene TRBJ2-7, with TRBD2 matching over 7 bases. The germline V gene encodes CDR1 GTSNPN and CDR2 SVGIG (reference sequence). V dropped 8 bases and J dropped 0; count of bases not matched to a gene: 10. CDR3 length equals 14 residues. DNA of the CDR3: TGTGCCACTCGGGGGGTAGCGGCCTCCTACGAGCAGTACTTC. Translating it yields CATRGVAASYEQYF.

This clone came up a few times. V gene TRBV5-4 combines with J gene TRBJ1-1; possible D gene TRBD1, 5 bases. The CDR3 is made up of 16 amino acids. V was clipped by 0 bases and J by 6 bases, with 18 bases between them. The V gene's germline CDR1 is SGHNT and CDR2 YYREEE (reference sequence). In DNA form, the CDR3 reads TGTGCCAGCAGCTTGGACTTTGGGGGAGCGGCGGCTGAAGCTTTCTTT. Translation gives CASSLDFGGAAAEAFF. Based on the CDR3 plus reference TRBV5-4 and TRBJ1-1, the full variable domain is ETGVTQSPTHLIKTRGQQVTLRCSSQSGHNTVSWYQQALGQGPQFIFQYYREEENGRGNFPPRFSGLQFPNYSSELNVNALELDDSALYLCASSLDFGGAAAEAFFGQGTRLTVV.

The chain joins TRBV7-2 to TRBJ2-1; 8 nucleotides match TRBD2. The J segment lost 4 bases and the V segment lost 1 base, leaving 3 bases of the junction unmatched. This CDR3 is 15 amino acids long. Germline V lookup: CDR1 SGHTA, CDR2 FQGNSA. The CDR3 reads CASSLDSGAYNEQFF. The CDR3 DNA reads TGTGCCAGCAGCTTAGATAGCGGGGCATACAATGAGCAGTTCTTC.

V and J are TRBV7-2 and TRBJ2-5; D might be TRBD2 (5 bases). CDR3 length: 15 amino acids. With 2 bases removed from V and 1 base from J, the gap between germline ends came to 11 bases. Germline-derived CDR1 and CDR2 are SGHTA and FQGNSA. The CDR3 region is CASSLSTGFQETQYF. For the CDR3, the DNA is TGTGCCAGCAGCTTATCCACGGGGTTCCAAGAGACCCAGTACTTC. Full variable domain (outside the CDR3, taken from reference TRBV7-2 and TRBJ2-5): GAGVSQSPSNKVTEKGKDVELRCDPISGHTALYWYRQSLGQGLEFLIYFQGNSAPDKSGLPSDRFSAERTGGSVSTLTIQRTQQEDSAVYLCASSLSTGFQETQYFGPGTRLLVL.

The chain employs TRBV5-6 and TRBJ1-5, with 9 bases that match TRBD1. Trimming removed 4 bases from V and 4 bases from J; junction bases left unmatched: 6. This CDR3 has 15 amino acids. In germline, CDR1 is SGHDT, CDR2 YYEEEE. In DNA, the CDR3 is TGTGCCAGCAGCCAACAGGGGGCGCTGAATCAGCCCCAGCATTTT. Its translation is CASSQQGALNQPQHF.